The entry below gives a single TCR beta chain sequence along with its context. The data are from a study of cytomegalovirus exposure and HLA in healthy donors. The study ran its PCR with 60 Vbeta and 13 Jbeta primers. Repertoires were generated with immunoSEQ multiplex PCR, while TCRdb's copy carries only in-frame clones and drops some. The sample carries under 200,000 clones, roughly 85% recorded once. Sequencing input: PBMCs. This TCR was recovered from a woman aged 18-30 years in good health and CMV-seronegative.

CDR3 DNA: TGTGCCAGCAGTGCCCGGGACAGCGCGATCAATCAGCCCCAGCATTTT. Its protein is CASSARDSAINQPQHF. The chain combines TRBV6-1 with TRBJ1-5; 7 bases are shared with TRBD1. CDR1 and CDR2 (germline): MNHNS, SASEGT. The V segment lost 4 bases and the J segment 3 bases; nucleotides outside the gene matches: 9. CDR3 size: 16 residues.